A single sample is the source of the 13 T cell receptor beta chains below, sequenced in a study of T cells in Graves' hyperthyroidism and ophthalmopathy. It was RNA transcripts that yielded the amplified TCR beta CDR3 regions. First-round RT-PCR targeting the TCR CDR3 was performed with the HTBI primer set. MiXCR, applied by TCRdb to the multiplex PCR reads, yields one record per CDR3 protein. The sample contains 270,000 or so distinct CDR3 sequences, 25% to 30% of which appear only once. The sequenced material came from blood. These receptors all come from a man aged 35 to 55 with Graves' hyperthyroidism that later progressed to Graves' ophthalmopathy.

In this sample, this clonotype turned up many times. The chain recombines TRBV5-1 with TRBJ2-2, with D possibly being TRBD1 or TRBD2 (7 bases each). The ends were cut back, 5 bases at V and 6 bases at J, with 20 bases in the middle. The germline V gene encodes CDR1 SGHRS and CDR2 YFSETQ. The CDR3 covers 16 residues. This CDR3 reads CASSPGGGGSAGELFF. The CDR3, as DNA: TGCGCCAGCAGTCCGGGAGGAGGGGGCTCCGCCGGGGAGCTGTTTTTT.

This clonotype was detected ten times or more. The V call is TRBV12-3 or TRBV12-4, the J call TRBJ1-6, with D possibly being TRBD1 (6 bases). V was trimmed by 4 bases and J by 7 bases, leaving 14 bases between them. The CDR3 covers 15 residues. The CDR3 sequence: CASSSTDSPNSPLHF. The CDR3 bases are TGTGCCAGCAGTTCAACGGACAGCCCAAATTCACCCCTCCACTTT.

This clonotype was recorded many times. The chain is built from TRBV6-1 and TRBJ1-5; D is ambiguous. The germline V gene has CDR1 MNHNS and CDR2 SASEGT. V shed 3 bases and J shed 0 bases, with 6 bases lying between them. The CDR3 loop spans 14 amino acids. CDR3 residues: CASSERASNQPQHF. CDR3 DNA sequence: TGTGCCAGCAGTGAGAGGGCTAGCAATCAGCCCCAGCATTTT.

The V call is TRBV7-9, the J call TRBJ2-7; no firm D call. V was cut by 6 bases and J by 0 bases, with 9 bases left in between. Germline assignment: CDR1 SEHNR and CDR2 FQNEAQ (reference sequence). The CDR3 loop spans 13 amino acids. CDR3 in amino acids: CASRPPASYEQYF. The DNA of the CDR3 is TGTGCCAGCAGACCCCCGGCCTCCTACGAGCAGTACTTC.

This clonotype appeared many times. The rearrangement joins TRBV3-1 to TRBJ2-5; 11 bases agree with TRBD2. The CDR3 has 16 residues. The germline V gene has CDR1 LGHDT and CDR2 YNNKEL (reference sequence). V lost 5 bases and J lost 5; bases outside the gene matches: 10. CDR3 in DNA: TGTGCCAGCAGCTCAATCACTAGCGGGAGTGTGGAGACCCAGTACTTC. Protein: CASSSITSGSVETQYF.

At least ten counts were recorded for this clonotype. This chain uses TRBV5-1 with TRBJ1-1; D call uncertain. V dropped 0 bases and J dropped 4 bases, with 10 bases sitting between them. CDR3 length: 14 residues. Germline V gene data show CDR1 as SGHRS and CDR2 as YFSETQ. The CDR3 reads CASSLDGGGTEAFF. Here the CDR3 DNA reads TGCGCCAGCAGCTTGGATGGTGGAGGCACTGAAGCTTTCTTT.

The chain uses TRBV20-1 and TRBJ2-7; the match to TRBD2 covers 8 bases. CDR1 and CDR2 (germline): DFQATT, SNEGSKA (reference sequence). V lost 5 bases to trimming and J lost 4 bases; unmatched junction nucleotides: 7. The CDR3 totals 13 residues. The CDR3 bases are TGCAGTGCTGCGAGCGGGAGTAGGTACGAGCAGTACTTC. Translated: CSAASGSRYEQYF.

This clonotype appeared many times. V is TRBV29-1 and J is TRBJ2-1; TRBD2 aligns across 8 bases. Germline CDR1 and CDR2: SQVTM and ANQGSEA. This CDR3 has 12 residues. The trim removed 4 bases at V and 6 bases at J, leaving 2 bases unmatched. In DNA, the CDR3 is TGCAGCGTTGGCGGGGGGAGCAATGAGCAGTTCTTC. Amino acid sequence: CSVGGGSNEQFF.

This clonotype was seen ten or more times. The chain couples TRBV5-1 to TRBJ1-2, with unresolved D. CDR1 SGHRS and CDR2 YFSETQ come from the germline V gene. V shed 0 bases and J shed 3 bases, with 12 bases lying between them. CDR3 length: 15 residues. CDR3: CASSLGQTIHYGYTF. CDR3 nucleotide sequence: TGCGCCAGCAGCTTGGGGCAGACGATTCACTATGGCTACACCTTC.

V usage is TRBV28 and J usage is TRBJ1-2, with D tentatively TRBD1 (6 bases). Germline CDR1 is MDHEN and CDR2 is SYDVKM. V lost 6 bases and J 10 bases, leaving 12 bases between the germline ends. This CDR3 is built from 11 residues. CDR3 DNA: TGTGCCAGCAGGAGACAGGCCTACTACACCTTC. It specifies CASRRQAYYTF.

This clonotype was detected many times. The chain has TRBV27 and TRBJ2-2, with 8 bases aligning to TRBD2. This CDR3 has 15 residues. Losses at the gene ends were 5 bases for V and 7 bases for J; bases not matched to a gene: 9. The germline V gene encodes CDR1 MNHEY and CDR2 SMNVEV (reference sequence). The CDR3 here is CASSKAGAGVGELFF. In DNA, the CDR3 is TGTGCCAGCAGTAAAGCGGGGGCGGGGGTCGGGGAGCTGTTTTTT.

This clonotype was found many times. The V call is TRBV6-1, the J call TRBJ2-4, with TRBD1 identical over 7 bases. Germline values: CDR1 MNHNS, CDR2 SASEGT. This CDR3 is 14 amino acids long. The V and J ends lost 3 bases and 9 bases, in that order; junction bases with no gene match: 8. The CDR3: CASSDPRDSGIQYF. Written as DNA, the CDR3 is TGTGCCAGCAGTGATCCCCGGGACAGTGGCATTCAGTACTTC.

This clonotype showed up many times. V is TRBV24-1 and J is TRBJ2-5, with no clear D. CDR3 length: 14 residues. Trimming pared 2 bases from V and 5 bases from J, leaving 11 bases between. CDR1 KGHDR and CDR2 SFDVKD come from the germline V gene. CDR3 sequence: CATSDSHPMETQYF. CDR3 coding DNA: TGTGCCACCAGTGATTCTCACCCAATGGAGACCCAGTACTTC.